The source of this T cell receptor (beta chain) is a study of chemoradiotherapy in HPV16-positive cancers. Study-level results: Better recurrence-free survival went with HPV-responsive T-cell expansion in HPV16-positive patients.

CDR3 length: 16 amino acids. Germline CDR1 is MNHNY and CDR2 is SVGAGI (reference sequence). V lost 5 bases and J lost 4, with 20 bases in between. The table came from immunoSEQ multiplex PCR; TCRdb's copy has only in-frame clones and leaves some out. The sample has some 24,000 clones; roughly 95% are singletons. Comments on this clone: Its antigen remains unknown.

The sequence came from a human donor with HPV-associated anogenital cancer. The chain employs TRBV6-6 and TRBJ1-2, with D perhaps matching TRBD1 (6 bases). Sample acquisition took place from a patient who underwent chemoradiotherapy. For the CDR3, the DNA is TGTGCCAGCAGTCCCCCCCGGGACACCCTCGCCTATGGCTACACCTTC. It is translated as CASSPPRDTLAYGYTF.